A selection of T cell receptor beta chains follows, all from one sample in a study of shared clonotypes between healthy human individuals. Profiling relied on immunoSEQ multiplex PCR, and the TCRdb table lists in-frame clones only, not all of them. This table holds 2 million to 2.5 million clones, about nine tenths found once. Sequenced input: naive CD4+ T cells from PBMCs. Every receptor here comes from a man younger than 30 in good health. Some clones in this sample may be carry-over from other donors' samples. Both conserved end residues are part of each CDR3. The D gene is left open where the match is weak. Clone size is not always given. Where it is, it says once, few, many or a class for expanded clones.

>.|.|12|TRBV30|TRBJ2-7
CAWGVGLYEQYF
TGTGCCTGGGGGGTCGGGTTGTACGAGCAGTACTTC
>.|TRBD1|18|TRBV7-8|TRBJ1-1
CASSSYRTQGQVNTEAFF
TGTGCCAGCAGCTCATACAGGACCCAGGGACAGGTGAACACTGAAGCTTTCTTT
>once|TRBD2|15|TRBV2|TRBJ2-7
CASSGLAGARYEQYF
TGTGCCAGCAGCGGACTAGCGGGAGCCAGGTACGAGCAGTACTTC
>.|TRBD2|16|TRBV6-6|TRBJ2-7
CASKTRLAGVSDEQYF
TGTGCCAGCAAAACCAGACTAGCGGGAGTCAGCGACGAGCAGTACTTC
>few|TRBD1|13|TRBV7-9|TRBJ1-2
CASSPQGARGYTF
TGTGCCAGCAGTCCCCAGGGGGCGCGGGGCTACACCTTC
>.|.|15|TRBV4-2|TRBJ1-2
CASANRGGSFHGYTF
TGTGCCAGCGCAAATCGGGGCGGGTCCTTTCATGGCTACACCTTC
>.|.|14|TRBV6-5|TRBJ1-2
CASSYSQGSYGYTF
TGTGCCAGCAGTTACTCACAGGGTTCCTATGGCTACACCTTC
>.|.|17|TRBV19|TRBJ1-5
CASSTLQDSTGNQPQHF
TGTGCCAGTAGTACCCTTCAAGATTCTACAGGGAATCAGCCCCAGCATTTT
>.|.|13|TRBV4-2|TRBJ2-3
CASSQGPPDTQYF
TGTGCCAGCAGCCAAGGTCCCCCAGATACGCAGTATTTT
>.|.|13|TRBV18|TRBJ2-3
CASSPPTSGTQYF
TGTGCCAGCTCACCACCGACTTCGGGTACGCAGTATTTT
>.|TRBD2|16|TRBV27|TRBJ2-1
CASSLQWTRVGNEQFF
TGTGCCAGCAGTTTACAATGGACTAGGGTGGGCAATGAGCAGTTCTTC
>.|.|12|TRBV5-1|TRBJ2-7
CASSLGKYEQYF
TGCGCCAGCAGCCTCGGAAAGTACGAGCAGTACTTC
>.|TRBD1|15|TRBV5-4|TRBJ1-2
CASSFNRGLNYGYTF
TGTGCCAGCAGCTTCAACAGGGGCCTCAACTATGGCTACACCTTC
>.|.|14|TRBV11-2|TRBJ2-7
CASSLVVATYEQYF
TGTGCCAGCAGCTTAGTGGTAGCCACCTACGAGCAGTACTTC
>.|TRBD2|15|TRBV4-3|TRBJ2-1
CASSSSGRGYNEQFF
TGCGCCAGCAGCTCCAGCGGGAGAGGCTACAATGAGCAGTTCTTC
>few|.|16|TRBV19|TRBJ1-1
CASSIDGRSLGTEAFF
TGTGCCAGTAGTATAGATGGCAGGTCCTTAGGGACTGAAGCTTTCTTT
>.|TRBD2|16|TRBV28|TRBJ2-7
CASSSPEGAGGYEQYF
TGTGCCAGCAGTTCGCCCGAGGGAGCGGGAGGGTACGAGCAGTACTTC
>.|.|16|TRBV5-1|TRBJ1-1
CASSFGARSLYTEAFF
TGCGCCAGCAGCTTCGGGGCCCGATCTCTATACACTGAAGCTTTCTTT
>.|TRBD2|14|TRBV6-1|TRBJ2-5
CASIPGGPRETQYF
TGTGCCAGCATCCCGGGAGGGCCGAGAGAGACCCAGTACTTC
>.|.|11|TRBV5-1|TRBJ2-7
CASSDVYEQYF
TGCGCCAGCAGCGACGTCTACGAGCAGTACTTC
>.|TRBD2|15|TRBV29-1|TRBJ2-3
CSAPPPSGSTDTQYF
TGCAGCGCCCCACCCCCCAGCGGGAGTACAGATACGCAGTATTTT
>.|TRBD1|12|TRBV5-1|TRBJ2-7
CASSLGQGARYF
TGCGCCAGCAGCCTCGGACAGGGGGCCAGGTACTTC
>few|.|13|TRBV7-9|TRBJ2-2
CASSAPNTGELFF
TGTGCCAGCAGCGCACCGAACACCGGGGAGCTGTTTTTT